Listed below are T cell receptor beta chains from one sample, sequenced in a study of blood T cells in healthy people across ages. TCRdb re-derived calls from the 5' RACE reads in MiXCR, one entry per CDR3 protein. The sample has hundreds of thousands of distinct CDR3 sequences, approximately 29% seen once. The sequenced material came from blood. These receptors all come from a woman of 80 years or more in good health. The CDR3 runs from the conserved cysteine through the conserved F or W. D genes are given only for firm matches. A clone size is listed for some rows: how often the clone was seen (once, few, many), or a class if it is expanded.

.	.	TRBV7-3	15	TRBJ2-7	TGTGCCAGCAGCAGATATCCAGGGAAGGTCTACGAGCAGTACTTC	CASSRYPGKVYEQYF
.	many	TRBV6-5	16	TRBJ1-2	TGTGCCAGCAGTTACCGCCCCTATGATAGGTCCTATGGCTACACCTTC	CASSYRPYDRSYGYTF
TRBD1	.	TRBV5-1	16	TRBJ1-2	TGCGCCAGCAGCGATGGCTCGGCAGGGGGAAACTATGGCTACACCTTC	CASSDGSAGGNYGYTF
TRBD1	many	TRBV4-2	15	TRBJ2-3	TGTGCCAGCAGCCAAGATGGACAGGGGGCAGATACGCAGTATTTT	CASSQDGQGADTQYF
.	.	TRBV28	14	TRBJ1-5	TGTGCCAGCAGTTGGGGTTCGCGAATCAAGCCCCAGCATTTT	CASSWGSRIKPQHF
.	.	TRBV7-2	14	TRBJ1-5	TGTGCCAGCAGCTTCGACCTGGGGAGGCAGCCCCAGCATTTT	CASSFDLGRQPQHF
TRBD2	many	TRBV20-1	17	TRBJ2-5	TGCAGTGCTAGAGATTTTATAGCGGGGACCCACCAAGAGACCCAGTACTTC	CSARDFIAGTHQETQYF
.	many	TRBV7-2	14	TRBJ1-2	TGTGCCAGCAGCCTACGGACAGAGACCTATGGCTACACCTTC	CASSLRTETYGYTF
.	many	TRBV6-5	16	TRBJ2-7	TGTGCCAGCAGTTACGATGGGGGGGGCGGTGGCTACGAGCAGTACTTC	CASSYDGGGGGYEQYF
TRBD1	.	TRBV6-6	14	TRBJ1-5	TGTGCCAGCAGGGAGGGACAGGGCGGGCAGCCCCAGCATTTT	CASREGQGGQPQHF
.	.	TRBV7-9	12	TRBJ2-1	TGTGCCAGCAGCTCGAGGTCTCCGGAGCAGTTCTTC	CASSSRSPEQFF
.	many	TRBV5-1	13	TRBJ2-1	TGCGCCAGCAGCTTGGAACGGATCAGTGAGCAGTTCTTC	CASSLERISEQFF
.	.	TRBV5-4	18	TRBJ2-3	TGTGCCAGCGGCTTGGACGCTACGCCAGGGTTTGTGTCGAGTACGCAGTATTTT	CASGLDATPGFVSSTQYF
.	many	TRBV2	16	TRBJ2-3	TGTGCCAGCATTTTTGGGGGGGACACCACGTTAAATACGCAGTATTTT	CASIFGGDTTLNTQYF
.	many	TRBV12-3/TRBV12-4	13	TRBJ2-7	TGTGCCAGCAGTTCGTTTGGGGTTTACGAGCAGTACTTC	CASSSFGVYEQYF
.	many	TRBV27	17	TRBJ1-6	TGTGCCAGCAGTTTTTCGATTGGGGCTGCCTATAATTCACCCCTCCACTTT	CASSFSIGAAYNSPLHF
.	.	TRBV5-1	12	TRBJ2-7	TGCGCCAGCAGTTACACGGACTACGAGCAGTACTTC	CASSYTDYEQYF
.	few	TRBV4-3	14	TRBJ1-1	TGCGCCAGCAGCCAAAAATATAAGGACACTGAAGCTTTCTTT	CASSQKYKDTEAFF
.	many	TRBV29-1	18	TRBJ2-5	TGCAGCGTCGCCGATTTCCGGGGGGCTAATGGGTTTCAAGAGACCCAGTACTTC	CSVADFRGANGFQETQYF
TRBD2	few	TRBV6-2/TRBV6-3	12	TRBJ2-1	TGTGCCAGCAGTTCCTCCGGGACTAAAAAGGTCTTC	CASSSSGTKKVF
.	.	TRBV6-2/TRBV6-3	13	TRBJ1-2	TGTGCCAGCAGACTCGACAGGCTCTATGGCTACACCTTC	CASRLDRLYGYTF
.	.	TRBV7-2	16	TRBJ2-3	TGTGCCAGCAGCCCAAGGCAGGGCGGGGACACAGATACGCAGTATTTT	CASSPRQGGDTDTQYF
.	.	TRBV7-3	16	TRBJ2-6	TGTGCCAGCAGCTTAAGTGGCAGCCAAAAGGCCAACGTCCTGACTTTC	CASSLSGSQKANVLTF
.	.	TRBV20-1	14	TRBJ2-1	TGCAGTGCTAGAGAGAGAAAGTGGGTGCATGAGCAGTTCTTC	CSARERKWVHEQFF
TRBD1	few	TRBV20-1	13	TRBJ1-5	TGCAGTGCCAGGGGGGCAAGCAATCAGCCCCAGCATTTT	CSARGASNQPQHF
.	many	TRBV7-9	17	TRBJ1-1	TGTGCCAGCAGCACCTCGGCCAGGGGATCAAGGAGCACTGAAGCTTTCTTT	CASSTSARGSRSTEAFF
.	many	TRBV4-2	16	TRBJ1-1	TGTGCCAGCAGCCAACGGCCTCCGGGCGAAGGCACTGAAGCTTTCTTT	CASSQRPPGEGTEAFF
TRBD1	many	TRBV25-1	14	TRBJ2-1	TGTGCCAGCAGGGAGACAGGGCCATACAATGAGCAGTTCTTC	CASRETGPYNEQFF
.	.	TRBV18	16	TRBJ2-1	TGTGCCAGCTCACCTCGTGGAATGGGGAAGCTCAATGAGCAGTTCTTC	CASSPRGMGKLNEQFF
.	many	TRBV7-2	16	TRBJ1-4	TGTGCCAGCAGCTTAGCTCCAGGACGGGTTAATGAAAAACTGTTTTTT	CASSLAPGRVNEKLFF
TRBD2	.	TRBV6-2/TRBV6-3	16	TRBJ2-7	TGTGCCAGCAGTTTCATGACCGGGACTAGCTCCTACGAGCAGTACTTC	CASSFMTGTSSYEQYF
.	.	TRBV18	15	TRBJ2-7	TGTGCCAGCTCACCTCTCCGCGGCAGCTCCTACGAGCAGTACTTC	CASSPLRGSSYEQYF
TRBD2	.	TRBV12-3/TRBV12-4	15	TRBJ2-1	TGTGCCAGCAGCTGGACGGGACTAGCGGGTAATGAGCAGTTCTTC	CASSWTGLAGNEQFF
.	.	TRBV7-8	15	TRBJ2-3	TGTGCCAGCAGCATATATACAGGGTACGCAGATACGCAGTATTTT	CASSIYTGYADTQYF
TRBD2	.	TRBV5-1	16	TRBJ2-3	TGCGCCAGCAGCTTGGAGACTAGCGGGGTTAGAGATACGCAGTATTTT	CASSLETSGVRDTQYF
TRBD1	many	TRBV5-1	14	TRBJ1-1	TGCGCCAGCAGCTTGGCGGGACAGGGCTCTGAAGCTTTCTTT	CASSLAGQGSEAFF
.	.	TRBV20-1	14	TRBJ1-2	.	CSTSVGGGGEGYTF
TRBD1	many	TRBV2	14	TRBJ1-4	TGTGCCAGCAGCCGGGACAGCACTAATGAAAAACTGTTTTTT	CASSRDSTNEKLFF
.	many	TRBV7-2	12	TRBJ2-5	TGTGCCAGCAGCCTTACCCGAGAGACCCAGTACTTC	CASSLTRETQYF
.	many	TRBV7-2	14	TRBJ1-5	TGTGCCAGCAGCTTGCTCGTTAGCAATCAGCCCCAGCATTTT	CASSLLVSNQPQHF
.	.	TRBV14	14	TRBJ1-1	TGTGCCAGCAGCCCTCATGGGTGGGGGACTGAAGCTTTCTTT	CASSPHGWGTEAFF
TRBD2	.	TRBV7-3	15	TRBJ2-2	TGTGCCAGCAGCCCGGGACTAGCGAAGACCGGGGAGCTGTTTTTT	CASSPGLAKTGELFF
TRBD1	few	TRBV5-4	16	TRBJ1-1	TGTGCCAGCAGCCCATCAGGACAGGCCGAGGGCACTGAAGCTTTCTTT	CASSPSGQAEGTEAFF
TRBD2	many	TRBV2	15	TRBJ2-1	TGTGCCAGCAGTGCCTCCCGGACTAGCGGGGGGCAGCAGTTCTTC	CASSASRTSGGQQFF
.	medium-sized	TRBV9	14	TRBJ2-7	TGTGCCAGCAGCCCCGTGGTCTACCCCTACGAGCAGTACTTC	CASSPVVYPYEQYF
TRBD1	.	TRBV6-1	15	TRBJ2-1	TGTGCCAGCAGTAAAAGGACAGGGGCTACCAATGAGCAGTTCTTC	CASSKRTGATNEQFF
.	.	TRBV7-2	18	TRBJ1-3	TGTGCCAGCAGCCCAAACTCGGGCAGGGAGTTGAGTGGAAACACCATATATTTT	CASSPNSGRELSGNTIYF
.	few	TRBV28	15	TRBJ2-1	TGTGCCAGCGAACGGGCACCGAGCTCCTACAATGAGCAGTTCTTC	CASERAPSSYNEQFF
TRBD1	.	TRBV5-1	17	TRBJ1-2	TGCGCCAGCAGCGGGAAGACAGGGGGCGCTTCTATGGACGGCTACACCTTC	CASSGKTGGASMDGYTF
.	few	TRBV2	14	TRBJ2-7	TGTGCCAGCAGTGAAGCGCCAGTTAACAATGAGCAGTACTTC	CASSEAPVNNEQYF
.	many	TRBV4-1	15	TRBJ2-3	TGCGCCAGCAGCTATACAGGAGCGGGCACAGATACGCAGTATTTT	CASSYTGAGTDTQYF
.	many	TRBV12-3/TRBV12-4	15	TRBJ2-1	TGTGCCAGCAGCCCAAACGGGTTCTCCTACAATGAGCAGTTCTTC	CASSPNGFSYNEQFF